The clone carrying this TCR beta chain was detected only a few times. TCRdb re-derived calls from the RT-PCR reads in MiXCR, one entry per CDR3 protein. The profile covers about 680,000 distinct CDR3 sequences, with approximately 15% appearing a single time and around 3.3% taken by the ten largest. Trimming pared 5 bases from V and 6 bases from J, leaving 14 bases between. Germline V gene data show CDR1 as SGHTA and CDR2 as FQGNSA. This CDR3 has 13 residues. Sequenced sample: memory CD4+ T cells from blood. This receptor was identified in a female donor in good health, serving as a healthy control. The chain has TRBV7-2 and TRBJ2-7; a possible D gene is TRBD2 (6 bases). CDR3 sequence: CASSIWTGGEQYF. The CDR3, as DNA: TGTGCCAGCAGCATATGGACCGGGGGCGAGCAGTACTTC.